The sequence of this TCR beta chain was determined in a study of T cells expressing NK-cell markers. Study as a whole: The sequencing cohort of eight donors included seven HCMV-seropositive individuals and one seronegative individual. The study's findings and limits: HCMV specificity was not established for the expanded NKG2C+ T cell clones. The same clonotypes also predominated in the CD3+CD56-NKG2C+ fraction of four donors. CD8+ T cells in roughly six donors included dominant NKG2C+ clonotypes at 1.0-7.0%.

The CDR3 consists of 14 residues. Germline-derived CDR1 and CDR2 are DFQATT and SNEGSKA (reference sequence). TCRdb reanalyzed the 5' RACE reads, giving one entry per CDR3 protein sequence and no DNA. The sample has hundreds of thousands of distinct CDR3 sequences, and its top ten clones hold approximately 4%. In regard to this clonotype: Its antigen is undetermined.

This sequence originates from a man aged 18 to 30 in good health. The specimen was blood T cells: a sorted CD56 or NKG2C T cell subset, CD4+ or CD8+ T cells, or bulk PBMC T cells (not recorded which). The rearrangement links TRBV20-1 to TRBJ2-5; TCRdb returns TRBD1, unconfirmable since there is no DNA. This CDR3 is CSASRQGLKETQYF.